The entry that follows covers one T cell receptor (beta chain) sequence. This clone was counted once. The antigen this receptor binds is unknown. One base away there is no much larger clone; base qualities are not given. TCR CDR3 regions were amplified from genomic DNA by multiplex PCR using the deep immunoSEQ assay. Extracted genomic DNA from each cell subset was spread evenly across all wells of several immunoSEQ 96-well plates, with each plate serving as a replicate. For sorted subsets, each replicate PCR was loaded with about 0.2 ug genomic DNA, equivalent to 30,000 or so T cell genomes. Purified libraries were measured with a Qubit 3.0 fluorometer, size-checked on a Bioanalyzer 2100, and measured again with the KAPA Library Quantification kit. Every immunoSEQ 96-well plate was sequenced on a separate single-read 150-cycle Illumina NextSeq 550 flow cell. The original pipeline was this. Because the immunoSEQ output included only junctional sequences and no quality scores, the filtering could not be the same as the filtering used for full-length reads. Sequences were annotated with PyIR, a Python wrapper for IgBLAST v1.9, and V/J genes and CDR3 were assigned using IMGT germline references. Reads were removed for weak V/J assignments (E-value above 1e-6), missing CDR3, stop codons, out-of-frame junctions, or ambiguous translated residues. V3J clonotypes were defined as sequences sharing an identical inferred V gene, J gene, and CDR3 amino acid sequence. Percentage overlap between repertoires was computed as shared unique clonotypes divided by the size of the smaller repertoire. Three approaches were used to assess repertoire richness: RTK rarefaction, the Chao1 estimator, and Recon v2.1 estimates of unobserved clonotypes. For all TCRbeta clonotypes obtained by the gDNA method from a few donors, generation probabilities were computed with OLGA. Here the immuneACCESS table is served through TCRdb, limited to in-frame sequences with V and J called. Missing clones are a known gap in these copies; in checked studies unresolved V genes cover under half, and the rest lacks a known reason. V and J calls plus clone size are reproduced from that table; the DNA served to infer D and trimming. The sample has approximately 1,500,000 clones on record, approximately 97% of them singletons. The ten largest clones capture 1.2% of the sample.

Donors were healthy HIV-negative adults with no recently reported acute infections or vaccinations. Only Caucasian adults living in Nashville, Tennessee, USA were represented among the donors. Magnetic negative selection was used to enrich CD4+ T cells, after which naive cells were positively selected on CD45RA and the negative fraction became the memory subset. Blood was obtained by leukapheresis, after which PBMCs were separated by Ficoll-Histopaque density gradient centrifugation and cryopreserved in liquid nitrogen vapor phase. Analytical flow cytometry was used to check the purity and quantity of every magnetically sorted T cell population. Each sorted fraction had its genomic DNA isolated and then quantified by UV absorbance on a Nanodrop 2000c. These data come from a study of shared clonotypes between healthy human individuals (TCRdb year 2020). Some background on the complete study: The cohort included a few men and a couple of women between 18 and 49 years of age. For each donor, CD4 naive and CD4 memory were each given three plates, CD8 naive was given two plates, and CD8 memory was given one plate. To estimate repertoire size and how much clonotypes are shared between individuals, the study performed deep sequencing of blood TCR repertoires from roughly five healthy adults. To increase sequencing depth and limit assay-specific biases, TCR repertoire library preparation and sequencing were carried out by different laboratories using diverse techniques. Between about 0.94 and 8.9 billion PBMCs per donor were obtained by leukapheresis. Results the study describes overall, beyond this receptor: Across four donors, approximately 5% of naive CD4, around 3.3% of naive CD8, under 2.5% of memory CD4, and over 0.35% of memory CD8 clonotypes were shared. Because the study included only a small number of donors, the genetic and exposure-history diversity represented was limited. Compared with non-shared clonotypes, clonotypes shared by all four sorted-subset donors had higher generation probabilities. Estimated clonotype richness was generally larger for naive than for memory subsets. Only blood was sampled, and tissue TCR repertoires likely differ from those in blood. Even with the large sequencing depth, rarefaction of the sorted-subset datasets indicated that sequencing was incomplete. Pairwise subsampling led to the expectation that sequencing depth would affect the degree of clonotype sharing among donors.

V lost 7 bases and J lost 2 bases; the stretch between them is 12 bases long. Reading the germline V gene gives CDR1 MDHEN and CDR2 SYDVKM. From its cysteine to its phenylalanine, the CDR3 spans 13 amino acids. Here the CDR3 DNA is all that survives: 39 bases in frame from base 1. The sequencing input was naive CD4+ T cells sorted from blood. According to the study, the label for this sample's cell subset or site signals: CD45RA+ positively selected. This sequence uses TRBV28 and TRBJ2-7; the D segment could be TRBD1, given 6 matching bases. The receptor was derived from a man aged 30 to 39 in good health. The DNA is as follows: TGTGCCAGCACAAACGGACAGACCTACGAGCAGTACTTC. Protein translation: CASTNGQTYEQYF.